This T cell receptor beta chain came from a study of CD8 T cells in ankylosing spondylitis. Study findings and constraints: Peripheral blood held disease-linked clones only at relatively low frequency, and these were CD8+. Previous work reported some of these motif variants in the synovial fluid and blood of reactive arthritis.

Libraries of TCR beta came from quantitative 5'-RACE with molecular barcodes. TCRdb ran MiXCR on the 5' RACE reads and lists one entry per CDR3 protein. The table includes 250,000 to 300,000 distinct CDR3 sequences, 18% detected once. The length of the CDR3 is 14 residues. Germline-derived CDR1 and CDR2 are SQVTM and ANQGSEA. The ends lost 6 bases at V and 4 bases at J; junction bases unmatched: 8. To note about this clonotype: Its antigen is unidentified.

This TCR was sampled from a male donor with ankylosing spondylitis or in good health (not recorded which). The sequenced sample consisted of blood, either unsorted or a sorted T cell fraction (not recorded which). V usage is TRBV29-1 and J usage is TRBJ2-3; 9 bases are a match to TRBD2. In DNA, the CDR3 is TGCAGCGTGAATTCTGGCGGGAGGGCAGATACGCAGTATTTT. Encoded protein: CSVNSGGRADTQYF.